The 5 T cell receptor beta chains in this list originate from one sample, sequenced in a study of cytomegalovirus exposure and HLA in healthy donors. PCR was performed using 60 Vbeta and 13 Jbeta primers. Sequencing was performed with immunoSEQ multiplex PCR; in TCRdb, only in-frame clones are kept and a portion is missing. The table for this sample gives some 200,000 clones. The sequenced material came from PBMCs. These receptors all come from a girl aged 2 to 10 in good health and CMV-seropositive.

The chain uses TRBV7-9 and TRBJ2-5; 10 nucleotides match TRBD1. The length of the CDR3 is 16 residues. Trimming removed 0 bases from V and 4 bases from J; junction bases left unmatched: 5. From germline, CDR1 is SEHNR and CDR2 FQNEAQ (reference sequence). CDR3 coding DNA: TGTGCCAGCAGCTTAGCCGCCGGGACAGGGGTAGAGACCCAGTACTTC. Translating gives CASSLAAGTGVETQYF.

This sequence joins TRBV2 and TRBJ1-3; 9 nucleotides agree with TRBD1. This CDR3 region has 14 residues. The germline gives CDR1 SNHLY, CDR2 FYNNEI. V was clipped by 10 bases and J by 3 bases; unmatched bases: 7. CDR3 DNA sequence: TGTGCCACTACAGGGGGCGATATTGGAAACACCATATATTTT. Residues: CATTGGDIGNTIYF. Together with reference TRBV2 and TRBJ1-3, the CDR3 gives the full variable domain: EPEVTQTPSHQVTQMGQEVILRCVPISNHLYFYWYRQILGQKVEFLVSFYNNEISEKSEIFDDQFSVERPDGSNFTLKIRSTKLEDSAMYFCATTGGDIGNTIYFGEGSWLTVV.

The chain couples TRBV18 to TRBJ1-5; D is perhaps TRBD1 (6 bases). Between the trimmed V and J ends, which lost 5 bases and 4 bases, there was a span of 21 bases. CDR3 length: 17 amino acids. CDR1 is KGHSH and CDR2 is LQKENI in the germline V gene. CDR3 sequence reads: CASSAVWGGRDNQPQHF. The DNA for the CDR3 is TGTGCCAGCTCAGCCGTCTGGGGGGGCAGGGATAATCAGCCCCAGCATTTT.

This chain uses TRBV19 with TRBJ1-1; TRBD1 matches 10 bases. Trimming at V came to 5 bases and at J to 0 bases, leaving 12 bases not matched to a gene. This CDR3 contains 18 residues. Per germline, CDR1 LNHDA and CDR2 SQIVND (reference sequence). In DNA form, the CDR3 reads TGTGCCAGTAGTGGACGGCCCGACAGGGGGCTCATGAACACTGAAGCTTTCTTT. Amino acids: CASSGRPDRGLMNTEAFF. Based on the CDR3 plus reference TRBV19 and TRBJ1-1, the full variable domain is DGGITQSPKYLFRKEGQNVTLSCEQNLNHDAMYWYRQDPGQGLRLIYYSQIVNDFQKGDIAEGYSVSREKKESFPLTVTSAQKNPTAFYLCASSGRPDRGLMNTEAFFGQGTRLTVV.

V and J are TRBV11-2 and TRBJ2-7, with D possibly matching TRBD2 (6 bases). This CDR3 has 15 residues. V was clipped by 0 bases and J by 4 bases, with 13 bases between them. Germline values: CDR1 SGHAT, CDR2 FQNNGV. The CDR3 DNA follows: TGTGCCAGCAGCTTAGATTCTAGCGAGATATACGAGCAGTACTTC. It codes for CASSLDSSEIYEQYF. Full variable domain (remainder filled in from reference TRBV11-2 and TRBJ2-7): EAGVAQSPRYKIIEKRQSVAFWCNPISGHATLYWYQQILGQGPKLLIQFQNNGVVDDSQLPKDRFSAERLKGVDSTLKIQPAKLEDSAVYLCASSLDSSEIYEQYFGPGTRLTVT.